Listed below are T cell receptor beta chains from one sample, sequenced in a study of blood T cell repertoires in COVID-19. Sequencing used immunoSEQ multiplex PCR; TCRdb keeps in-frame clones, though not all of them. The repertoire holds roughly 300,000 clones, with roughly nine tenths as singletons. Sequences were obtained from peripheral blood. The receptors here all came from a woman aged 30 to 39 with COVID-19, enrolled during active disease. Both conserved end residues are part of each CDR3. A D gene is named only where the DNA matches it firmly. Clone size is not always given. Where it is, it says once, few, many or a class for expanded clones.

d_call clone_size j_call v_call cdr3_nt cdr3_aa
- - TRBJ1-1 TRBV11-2 TGTGCCAGCAGCTTAGCGAGGGGGTCTAACACTGAAGCTTTCTTT CASSLARGSNTEAFF
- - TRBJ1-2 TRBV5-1 TGCGCCAGCGGTGAGGGGGAAGCGGCGGGCTACACCTTC CASGEGEAAGYTF
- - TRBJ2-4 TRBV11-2 TGTGCCAGCACCCCCCCGACAGGATTAAACATTCAGTACTTC CASTPPTGLNIQYF
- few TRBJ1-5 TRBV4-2 TGTGCCAGCAGCCAAGAGTCGGGGTCAGCGAATCAGCCCCAGCATTTT CASSQESGSANQPQHF
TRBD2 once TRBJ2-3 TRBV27 TGTGCCAGCAGTTTAACTAGCGGGGGGTTGGCAGATACGCAGTATTTT CASSLTSGGLADTQYF
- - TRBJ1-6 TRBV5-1 TGCGCCAGCAGGACAGTGTATAATTCACCCCTCCACTTT CASRTVYNSPLHF
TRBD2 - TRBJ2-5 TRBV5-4 TGTGCCAGCAGCGACCAGCGGGGGGGCCCGACCCAGTACTTC CASSDQRGGPTQYF
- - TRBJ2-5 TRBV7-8 TGTGCCAGCAGCTTAGCGCGATCCCTCCAAGAGACCCAGTACTTC CASSLARSLQETQYF
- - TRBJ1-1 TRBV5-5 TGTGCCAGCAGCTTGAGGCATTTTGACTCCCTTGCCATACTATTCTTT CASSLRHFDSLAILFF
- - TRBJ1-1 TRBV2 TGTGCCAGCAAGATACGGACAAACACTGAAGCTTTCTTT CASKIRTNTEAFF
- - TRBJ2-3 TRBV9 TGTGCCAGCAGCGTAACGGGGAACCCCACAGATACGCAGTATTTT CASSVTGNPTDTQYF
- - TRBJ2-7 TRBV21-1 TGTGCCAGCAGCAAAGGCCGGGACAGGGAAACCTACGAGCAGTACTTC CASSKGRDRETYEQYF
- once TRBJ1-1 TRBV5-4 TGTGCCAGCAGCTTTGGTTCAGGCGCAGAAGCTTTCTTT CASSFGSGAEAFF
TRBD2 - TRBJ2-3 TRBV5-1 TGCGCCAGCAGCTTTGGAGGCCAGACTAGCGGCTCCACAGATACGCAGTATTTT CASSFGGQTSGSTDTQYF
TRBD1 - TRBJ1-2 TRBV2 TGTGCCAGCAGAGCAGGGGGCTCTCGTCTTTTCTATGGCTACACCTTC CASRAGGSRLFYGYTF